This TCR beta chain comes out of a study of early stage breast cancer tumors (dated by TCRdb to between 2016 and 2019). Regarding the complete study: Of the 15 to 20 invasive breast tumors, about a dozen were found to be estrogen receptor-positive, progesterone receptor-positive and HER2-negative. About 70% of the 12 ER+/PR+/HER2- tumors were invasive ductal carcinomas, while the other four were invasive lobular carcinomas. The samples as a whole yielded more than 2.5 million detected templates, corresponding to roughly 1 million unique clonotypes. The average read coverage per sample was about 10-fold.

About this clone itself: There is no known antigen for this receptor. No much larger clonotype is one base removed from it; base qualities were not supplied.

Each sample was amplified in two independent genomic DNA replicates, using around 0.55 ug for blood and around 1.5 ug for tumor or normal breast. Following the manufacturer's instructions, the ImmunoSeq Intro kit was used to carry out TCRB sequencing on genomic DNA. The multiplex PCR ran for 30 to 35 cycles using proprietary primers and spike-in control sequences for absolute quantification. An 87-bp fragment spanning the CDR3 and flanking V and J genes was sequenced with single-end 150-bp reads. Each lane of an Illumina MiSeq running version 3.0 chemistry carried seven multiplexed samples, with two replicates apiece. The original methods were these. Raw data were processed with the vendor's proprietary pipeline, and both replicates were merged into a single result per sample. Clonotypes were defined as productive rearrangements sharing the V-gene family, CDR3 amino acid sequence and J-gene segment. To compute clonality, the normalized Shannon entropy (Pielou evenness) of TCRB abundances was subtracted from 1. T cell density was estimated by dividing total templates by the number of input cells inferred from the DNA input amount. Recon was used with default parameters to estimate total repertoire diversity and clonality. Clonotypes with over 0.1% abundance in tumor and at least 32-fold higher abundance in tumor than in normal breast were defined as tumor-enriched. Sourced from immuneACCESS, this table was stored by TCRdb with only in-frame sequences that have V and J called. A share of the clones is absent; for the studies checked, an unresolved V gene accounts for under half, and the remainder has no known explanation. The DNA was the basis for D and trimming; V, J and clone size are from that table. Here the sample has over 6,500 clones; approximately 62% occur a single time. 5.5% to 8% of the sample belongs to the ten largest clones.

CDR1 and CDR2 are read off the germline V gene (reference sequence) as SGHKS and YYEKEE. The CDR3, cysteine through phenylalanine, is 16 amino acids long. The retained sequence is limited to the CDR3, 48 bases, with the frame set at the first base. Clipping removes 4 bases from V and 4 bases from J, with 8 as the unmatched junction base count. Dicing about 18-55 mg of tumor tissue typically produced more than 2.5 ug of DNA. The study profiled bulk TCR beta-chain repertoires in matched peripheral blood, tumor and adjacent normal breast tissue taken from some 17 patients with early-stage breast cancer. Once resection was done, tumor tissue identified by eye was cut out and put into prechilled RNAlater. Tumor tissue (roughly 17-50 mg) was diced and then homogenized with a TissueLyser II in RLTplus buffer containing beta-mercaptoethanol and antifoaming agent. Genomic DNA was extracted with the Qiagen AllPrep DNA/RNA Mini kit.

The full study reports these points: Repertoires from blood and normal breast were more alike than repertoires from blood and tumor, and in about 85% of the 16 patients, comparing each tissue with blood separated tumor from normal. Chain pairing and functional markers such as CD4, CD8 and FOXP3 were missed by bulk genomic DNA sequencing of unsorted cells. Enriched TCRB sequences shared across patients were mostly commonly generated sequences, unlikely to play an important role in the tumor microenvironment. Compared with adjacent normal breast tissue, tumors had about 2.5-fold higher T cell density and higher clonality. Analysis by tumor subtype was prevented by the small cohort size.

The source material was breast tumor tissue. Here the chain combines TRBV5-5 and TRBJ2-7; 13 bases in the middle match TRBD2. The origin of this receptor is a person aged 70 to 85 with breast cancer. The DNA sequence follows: TGTGCCAGCAGCCGCCGCGGACTAGCGGGGGCTTACGAGCAGTACTTC. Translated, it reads CASSRRGLAGAYEQYF.